Below, one T cell receptor beta chain is given with its context. The antigen is unknown. Original handling: For papillary thyroid cancer, a distant-metastasis classifier was constructed from CDR3 differences observed across clinicopathological groups. MiXCR was used by TCRdb to re-call the PCR reads. The V and J calls here are based on TCRdb, not the publication. The data hold around 15,000 clones, with approximately 24% observed a single time. These data are taken from a study of metastatic and nonmetastatic thyroid tumors. Background on the study: Where malignant and benign thyroid patients were concerned, repertoires were compared across blood and tumor or nodule tissue. Study outcomes and limitations: Benign nodules were reported to have significantly lower TCR beta diversity than malignant thyroid tumors, in blood and tumor.

All patients were treatment-naive before thyroid surgery. CDR3 size: 15 residues. CDR1 is KGHDR, CDR2 SFDVKD, per germline. V was pared by 4 bases and J by 3 bases, with 4 bases of the junction left unmatched. J is TRBJ2-7 and V is TRBV24-1; 11 positions match TRBD1. This sequence originates from a male donor with papillary thyroid cancer or a benign thyroid nodule (not recorded which). Some clones in this sample may be carry-over from other donors' samples. Sequencing was done on a sample of tumor tissue. The CDR3 nucleotides read TGTGCCACCAGTGACACCGGGACAGGGGGCTACGAGCAGTACTTC. The encoded protein is CATSDTGTGGYEQYF.